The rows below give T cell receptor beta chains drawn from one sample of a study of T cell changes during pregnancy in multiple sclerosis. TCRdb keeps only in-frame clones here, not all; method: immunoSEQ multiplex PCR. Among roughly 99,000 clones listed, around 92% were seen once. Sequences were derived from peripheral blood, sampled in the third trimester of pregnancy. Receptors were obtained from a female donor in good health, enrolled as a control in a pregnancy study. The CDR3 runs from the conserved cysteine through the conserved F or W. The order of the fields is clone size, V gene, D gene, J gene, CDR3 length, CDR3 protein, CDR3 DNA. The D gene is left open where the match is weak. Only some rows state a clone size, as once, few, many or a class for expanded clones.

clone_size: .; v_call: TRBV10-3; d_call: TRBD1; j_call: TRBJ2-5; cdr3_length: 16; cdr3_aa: CATRQPGQPPGETQYF; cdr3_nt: TGTGCCACCAGACAACCGGGACAGCCCCCTGGGGAGACCCAGTACTTC
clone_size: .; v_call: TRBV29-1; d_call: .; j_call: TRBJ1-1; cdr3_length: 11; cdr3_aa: CSDQGGTEAFF; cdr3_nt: TGCAGCGACCAAGGGGGCACTGAAGCTTTCTTT
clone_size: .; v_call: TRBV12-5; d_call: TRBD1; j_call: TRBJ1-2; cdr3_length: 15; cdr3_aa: CASGLVGGQGGGYTF; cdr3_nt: TGTGCTAGTGGTTTGGTGGGGGGACAGGGAGGTGGCTACACCTTC
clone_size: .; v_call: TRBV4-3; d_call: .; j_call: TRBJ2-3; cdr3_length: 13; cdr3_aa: CASSQGGKDTQYF; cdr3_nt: TGCGCCAGCAGCCAAGGAGGTAAAGATACGCAGTATTTT
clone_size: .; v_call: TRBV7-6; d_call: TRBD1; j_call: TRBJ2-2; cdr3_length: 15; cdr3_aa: CASSTGQGRTGELFF; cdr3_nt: TGTGCCAGCAGCACAGGACAGGGGCGCACCGGGGAGCTGTTTTTT
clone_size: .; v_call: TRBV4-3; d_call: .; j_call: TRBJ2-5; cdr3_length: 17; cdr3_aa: CASSQDPETGDQETQYF; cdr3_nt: TGCGCCAGCAGCCAAGACCCCGAGACAGGAGATCAAGAGACCCAGTACTTC
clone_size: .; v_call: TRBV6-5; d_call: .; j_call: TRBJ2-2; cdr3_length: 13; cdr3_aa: CASSYIDTGELFF; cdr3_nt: TGTGCCAGCAGTTATATAGACACCGGGGAGCTGTTTTTT
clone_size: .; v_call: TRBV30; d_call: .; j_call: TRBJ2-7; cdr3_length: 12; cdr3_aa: CAWSQQDYEQYF; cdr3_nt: TGTGCCTGGAGTCAACAGGACTACGAGCAGTACTTC
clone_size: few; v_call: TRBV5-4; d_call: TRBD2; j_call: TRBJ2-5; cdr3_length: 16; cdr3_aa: CASSFLSGGPQETQYF; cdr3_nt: TGTGCCAGCAGCTTCCTTAGCGGGGGGCCTCAAGAGACCCAGTACTTC
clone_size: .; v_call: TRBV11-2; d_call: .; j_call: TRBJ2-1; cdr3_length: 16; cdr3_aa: CASSHVTGGSPNEQFF; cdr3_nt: TGTGCCAGCAGCCACGTAACGGGGGGCTCTCCCAATGAGCAGTTCTTC
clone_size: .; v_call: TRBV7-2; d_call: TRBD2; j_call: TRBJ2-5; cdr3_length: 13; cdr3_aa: CASSKGLAETQYF; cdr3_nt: TGTGCCAGCAGCAAGGGACTAGCTGAGACCCAGTACTTC
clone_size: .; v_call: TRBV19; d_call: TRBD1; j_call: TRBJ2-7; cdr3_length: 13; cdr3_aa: CASSIGTANEQYF; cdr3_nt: TGTGCCAGTAGTATCGGGACAGCCAACGAGCAGTACTTC
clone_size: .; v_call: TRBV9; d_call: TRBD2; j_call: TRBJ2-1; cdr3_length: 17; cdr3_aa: CASSVGGGLAGVNEQFF; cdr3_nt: TGTGCCAGCAGCGTAGGGGGGGGGCTAGCGGGGGTCAATGAGCAGTTCTTC
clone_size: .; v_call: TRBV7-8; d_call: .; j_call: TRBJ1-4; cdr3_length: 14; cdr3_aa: CASSAQFRDEKLFF; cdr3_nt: TGTGCCAGCAGCGCACAGTTTCGAGATGAAAAACTGTTTTTT